This is a list of T cell receptor beta chains from one sample in a study of T cell changes during pregnancy in multiple sclerosis. Clones were read by immunoSEQ multiplex PCR, and TCRdb kept only the in-frame ones, dropping some. The sample records over 25,000 clones, approximately 94% being singletons. The specimen was CD4+ T cells from peripheral blood mononuclear cells, collected in the second trimester of pregnancy. These receptors were collected from a female donor with multiple sclerosis, enrolled in a pregnancy study. Each CDR3 is given with its conserved first and last residue. The D gene is left open where the match is weak. The size field is filled for only some rows; it gives once, few, many or a size class.

TGTGCCAGTAGCAACAGGGCCTACGAGCAGTACTTC CASSNRAYEQYF TRBJ2-7 . TRBV19 few
TGTGCCAGCAGCTTCTCGGGGAGTTACAATGAGCAGTTCTTC CASSFSGSYNEQFF TRBJ2-1 . TRBV5-4 .
TGTGCCAGTTCAAGGGGACTAGCGGGAGTCTTGAATGAGCAGTTCTTC CASSRGLAGVLNEQFF TRBJ2-1 TRBD2 TRBV18 .
TGTGCCAGCAGCCAAGGGGCAGGGGATGGCTACACCTTC CASSQGAGDGYTF TRBJ1-2 . TRBV4-2 .
TGTGCCAGCAGTGAGGTCAGGGGCGTCGGGGAGCTGTTTTTT CASSEVRGVGELFF TRBJ2-2 . TRBV6-1 .
TGTGCCAGCAGCCCCGGGACAGGCTTGGACAATGAGCAGTTCTTC CASSPGTGLDNEQFF TRBJ2-1 TRBD1 TRBV7-7 .
TGTGCCAGCAGCTCCCAGGGGGAGCAGTTCTTC CASSSQGEQFF TRBJ2-1 . TRBV14 .
TGTGCCAGCTCCCCATACCGGGACAGGGGGAACTATGGCTACACCTTC CASSPYRDRGNYGYTF TRBJ1-2 TRBD1 TRBV18 .
TGTGCCAGCTCACCTGTTCAGGGACTCTTCTCTGGAAACACCATATATTTT CASSPVQGLFSGNTIYF TRBJ1-3 . TRBV18 .
TGCAGTGCGATGACCAGAGGGACCCAGTACTTC CSAMTRGTQYF TRBJ2-5 . TRBV20-1 .
TGCGCCAGCAGCCAAGCCCTCTTACTAGAACCCAACGGGGAGCTGTTTTTT CASSQALLLEPNGELFF TRBJ2-2 . TRBV4-1 .
TGTGCCAGCAGCCCCCCCCGCGGGGGGCTCACTGAAGCTTTCTTT CASSPPRGGLTEAFF TRBJ1-1 . TRBV7-2 once
TGTGCCAGCAGTCAAGGGTGGGGGCGGGAGGTAGGGTACGAGCAGTACTTC CASSQGWGREVGYEQYF TRBJ2-7 TRBD2 TRBV7-2 .
TGTGCCAGCAGTGGACAGGAAGGCTACGAGCAGTACTTC CASSGQEGYEQYF TRBJ2-7 . TRBV6-1 .
TGTGCTAGTGGTGCATCTCAGACAGGGTTGAGCAATCAGCCCCAGCATTTT CASGASQTGLSNQPQHF TRBJ1-5 TRBD1 TRBV12-5 .
TGTGCCAGTAGCACATCCTCTAGCACAGATACGCAGTATTTT CASSTSSSTDTQYF TRBJ2-3 . TRBV19 .
TGCGCCAGCAGCTTGGAAGGGGATAGGACAGATACGCAGTATTTT CASSLEGDRTDTQYF TRBJ2-3 . TRBV5-1 .
TGTGCCAGCAGCTTAGTTTGGACGGCTGTCGAGGGTGAGCAGTTCTTC CASSLVWTAVEGEQFF TRBJ2-1 . TRBV7-9 .
TGTGCCAGCTCACCTAGTTCCGGGATCAAAAACACCGGGGAGCTGTTTTTT CASSPSSGIKNTGELFF TRBJ2-2 . TRBV18 once
TGTGCCAGCAGCTCATGGACAGGAAGGAACACTGAAGCTTTCTTT CASSSWTGRNTEAFF TRBJ1-1 TRBD1 TRBV5-4 .
TGTGCCAGCTCACCACGTTCTATGGGGACAGGGCCGTTAATCTCTGGAAACACCATATATTTT CASSPRSMGTGPLISGNTIYF TRBJ1-3 TRBD1 TRBV18 .
TGTGCCAGCAGTGGCCGGAGGGGAGGGAATTCACCCCTCCACTTT CASSGRRGGNSPLHF TRBJ1-6 . TRBV6-1 .
TGTGCCTGGAACAGGGCGGGTGAAGCTTTCTTT CAWNRAGEAFF TRBJ1-1 . TRBV30 .
TGTGCCTGGAGGGGGACAGGGGTTTGGGGTGGCTACACCTTC CAWRGTGVWGGYTF TRBJ1-2 TRBD1 TRBV30 .
TGTGCCAGTCAAAAGACAGGCGTTAATGAAAAACTGTTTTTT CASQKTGVNEKLFF TRBJ1-4 . TRBV19 .
TGTGCCAGCAGACAGGGGGCCTACAATGAGCAGTTCTTC CASRQGAYNEQFF TRBJ2-1 TRBD1 TRBV6-5 .
TGTGCCAGCAGGGGGACTAGCGGGAGTGGTGGGGAGCTGTTTTTT CASRGTSGSGGELFF TRBJ2-2 TRBD2 TRBV6-6 .
TGCGCCAGCTTGACAGGGGGAAGTACTGGGGCCAACGTCCTGACTTTC CASLTGGSTGANVLTF TRBJ2-6 TRBD1 TRBV10-2 .
TGCGCCAGCAGCTTGGGACATATGACCTACGAGCAGTACTTC CASSLGHMTYEQYF TRBJ2-7 . TRBV5-1 .
TGTGCCAGCAGCTTAGGGGACAGGGAAGCTCAGCCCCAGCATTTT CASSLGDREAQPQHF TRBJ1-5 TRBD1 TRBV11-2 .
TGCGCCAGCAGCTTTAGCGGGACAGGGGCAATTGGCACTGAAGCTTTCTTT CASSFSGTGAIGTEAFF TRBJ1-1 TRBD1 TRBV5-1 once
TGTGCCAGCAGCTCTACCTCTTGGGGTAGCGGGGACCCCACAGATACGCAGTATTTT CASSSTSWGSGDPTDTQYF TRBJ2-3 TRBD2 TRBV11-3 .
TGTGCCAGCAGCGCCCGGACTAGCGGGATCTCCTACAATGAGCAGTTCTTC CASSARTSGISYNEQFF TRBJ2-1 TRBD2 TRBV9 once
TGTGCCAGCAGCTTAGGGCAGAGCACAGATACGCAGTATTTT CASSLGQSTDTQYF TRBJ2-3 . TRBV7-9 .
TGTGCCAGCAGTTTTGGGGGACAGGGGCACACCGGGGAGCTGTTTTTT CASSFGGQGHTGELFF TRBJ2-2 TRBD1 TRBV28 .
TGTGCCAGCAGTGACTCAAGACCTAGCGGGAGAAATGAGCAGTTCTTC CASSDSRPSGRNEQFF TRBJ2-1 TRBD2 TRBV6-4 .
TGTGCCAGCAGCCTCCGAGGTGCCTCCGACACCGGGGAGCTGTTTTTT CASSLRGASDTGELFF TRBJ2-2 . TRBV11-3 .
TGTGCCGGCGGTAGGCGTAATGAAAAACTGTTTTTT CAGGRRNEKLFF TRBJ1-4 . TRBV2 .
TGTGCCAGCAGCTTAGTCCCGGGACAGGGAAACTATGGCTACACCTTC CASSLVPGQGNYGYTF TRBJ1-2 TRBD1 TRBV7-2 once
TGCGCCAGCAGCTACGGGACAGGGAATCAAGAGACCCAGTACTTC CASSYGTGNQETQYF TRBJ2-5 TRBD1 TRBV5-1 .
TGTGCCAGCTCACCCTGGGCGGCTAGCGGGACCAATGAGCAGTTCTTC CASSPWAASGTNEQFF TRBJ2-1 TRBD2 TRBV18 .
TGTGCCAGTAGCGATCAGGCAGGGATCGTCGGCTACACCTTC CASSDQAGIVGYTF TRBJ1-2 . TRBV19 .
TGTGCCTGGAGTAGACACCCCGCCGCTATCACCTTC CAWSRHPAAITF TRBJ1-2 . TRBV30 .
TGCAGCGTTGAGGGAGGCTCAGATACGCAGTATTTT CSVEGGSDTQYF TRBJ2-3 . TRBV29-1 .
TGTGCCAGCTCACAAGCGCCGGGGGGCGAAAAACTGTTTTTT CASSQAPGGEKLFF TRBJ1-4 . TRBV18 .